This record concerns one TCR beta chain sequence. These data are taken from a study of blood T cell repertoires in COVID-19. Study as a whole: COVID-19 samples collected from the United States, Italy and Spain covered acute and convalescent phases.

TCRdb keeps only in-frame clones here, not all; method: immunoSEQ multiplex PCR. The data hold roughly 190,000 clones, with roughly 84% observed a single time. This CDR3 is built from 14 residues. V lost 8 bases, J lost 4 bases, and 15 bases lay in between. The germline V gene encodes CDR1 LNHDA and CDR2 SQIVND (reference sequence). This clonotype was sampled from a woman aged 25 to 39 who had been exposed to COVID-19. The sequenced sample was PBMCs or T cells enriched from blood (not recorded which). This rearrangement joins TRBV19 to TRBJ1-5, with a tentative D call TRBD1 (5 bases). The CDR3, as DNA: TGTGCCAGTGGGGACTTGGGAAGGAATCAGCCCCAGCATTTT. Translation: CASGDLGRNQPQHF.